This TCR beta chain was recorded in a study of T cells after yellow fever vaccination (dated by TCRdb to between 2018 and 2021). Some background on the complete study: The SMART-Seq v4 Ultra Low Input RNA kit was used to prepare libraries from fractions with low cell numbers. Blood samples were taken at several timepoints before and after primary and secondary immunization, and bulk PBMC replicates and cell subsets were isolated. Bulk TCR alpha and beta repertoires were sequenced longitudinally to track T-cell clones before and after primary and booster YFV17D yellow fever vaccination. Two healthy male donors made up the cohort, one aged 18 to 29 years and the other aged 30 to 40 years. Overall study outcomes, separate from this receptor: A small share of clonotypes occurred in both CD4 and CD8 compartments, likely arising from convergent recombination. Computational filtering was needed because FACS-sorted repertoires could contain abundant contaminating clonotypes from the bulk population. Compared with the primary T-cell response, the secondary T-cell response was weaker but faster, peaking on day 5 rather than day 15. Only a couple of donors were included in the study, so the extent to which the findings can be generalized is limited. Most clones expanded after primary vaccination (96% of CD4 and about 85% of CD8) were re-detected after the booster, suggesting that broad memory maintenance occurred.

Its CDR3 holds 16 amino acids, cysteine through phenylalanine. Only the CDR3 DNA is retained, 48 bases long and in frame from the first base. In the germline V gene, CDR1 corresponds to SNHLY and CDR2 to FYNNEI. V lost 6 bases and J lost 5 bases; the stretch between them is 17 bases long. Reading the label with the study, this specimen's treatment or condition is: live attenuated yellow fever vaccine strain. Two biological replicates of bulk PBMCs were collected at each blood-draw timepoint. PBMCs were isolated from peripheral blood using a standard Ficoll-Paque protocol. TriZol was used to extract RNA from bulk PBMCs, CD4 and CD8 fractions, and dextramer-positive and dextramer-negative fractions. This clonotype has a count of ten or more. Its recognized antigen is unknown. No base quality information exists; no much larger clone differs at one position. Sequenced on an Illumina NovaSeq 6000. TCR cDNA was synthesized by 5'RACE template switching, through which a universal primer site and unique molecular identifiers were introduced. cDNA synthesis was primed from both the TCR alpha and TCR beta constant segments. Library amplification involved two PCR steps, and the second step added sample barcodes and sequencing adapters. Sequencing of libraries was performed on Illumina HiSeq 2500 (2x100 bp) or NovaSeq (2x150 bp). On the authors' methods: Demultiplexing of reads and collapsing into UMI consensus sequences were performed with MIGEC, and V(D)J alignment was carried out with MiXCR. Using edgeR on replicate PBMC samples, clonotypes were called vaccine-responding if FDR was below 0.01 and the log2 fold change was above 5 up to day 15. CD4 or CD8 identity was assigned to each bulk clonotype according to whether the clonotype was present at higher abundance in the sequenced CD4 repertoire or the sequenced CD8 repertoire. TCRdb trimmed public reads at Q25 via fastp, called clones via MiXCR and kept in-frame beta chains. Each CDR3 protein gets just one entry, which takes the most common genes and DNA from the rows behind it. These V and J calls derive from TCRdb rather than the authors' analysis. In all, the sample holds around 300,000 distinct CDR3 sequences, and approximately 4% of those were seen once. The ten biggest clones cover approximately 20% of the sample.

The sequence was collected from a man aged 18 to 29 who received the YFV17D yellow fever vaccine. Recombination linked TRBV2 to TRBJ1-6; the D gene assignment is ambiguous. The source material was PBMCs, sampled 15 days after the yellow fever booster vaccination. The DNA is TGTGCCAGCAGCGAGGAGGACGGACGAAATAATTCACCCCTCCACTTT. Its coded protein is CASSEEDGRNNSPLHF.